Below are 6 T cell receptor beta chains sequenced from a single sample in a study of cytomegalovirus exposure and HLA in healthy donors. TCRdb's table, derived via immunoSEQ multiplex PCR, lists solely in-frame clones and lacks some. The table lists 200,000 to 250,000 clones, around 86% of them singletons. Sample: PBMCs. These TCRs come from a woman aged 18-35 years in good health and CMV-seropositive.

This sequence joins TRBV7-9 and TRBJ1-2, with TRBD1 matching 9 bases. Germline CDR1 SEHNR, CDR2 FQNEAQ (reference sequence). V gave up 5 bases and J gave up 6 bases; unmatched junction bases: 13. The CDR3 consists of 16 residues. The CDR3 here is CASSDERWDRENGYTF. CDR3 DNA: TGTGCCAGCAGCGATGAACGGTGGGACAGGGAAAATGGCTACACCTTC.

The CDR3 DNA reads as TGTGCCAGCAGCTTATACTCTGACAGTCCATCCACAGATACGCAGTATTTT. This translates into CASSLYSDSPSTDTQYF. The J gene is TRBJ2-3, the V gene TRBV7-9; a possible D gene is TRBD1 (5 bases). V was trimmed by 2 bases and J by 2 bases, leaving 17 bases between them. The germline gives CDR1 SEHNR, CDR2 FQNEAQ (reference sequence). CDR3 length: 17 amino acids.

The V call is TRBV28, the J call TRBJ2-7, with D perhaps matching TRBD1 (5 bases). CDR1 is MDHEN and CDR2 is SYDVKM in the germline V gene. Trimming shortened V by 4 bases and J by 7 bases, and 20 bases separated the two germline ends. This CDR3 region has 15 residues. In DNA form, the CDR3 reads TGTGCCAGCAGTTCTGTGGGCCAGGGAAAAGGGGAGCAGTACTTC. Its translation is CASSSVGQGKGEQYF.

This chain connects TRBV28 to TRBJ1-1; no clear D. V lost 3 bases, J lost 5 bases, and 10 bases lay in between. The CDR3 spans 13 residues. CDR1 and CDR2 from the germline V gene are MDHEN and SYDVKM. CDR3 sequence (DNA): TGTGCCAGCAGTTTGCCCAGGTTGACTGAAGCTTTCTTT. This translates into CASSLPRLTEAFF.

Only one count was recorded for this clone. The chain carries TRBV25-1 and TRBJ2-5, with 7 bases matching TRBD1. The germline V gene has CDR1 MGHDK and CDR2 SYGVNS. The CDR3 has 15 residues. With V trimmed by 4 bases and J by 2 bases, 7 bases remained unmatched. CDR3 loop: CASSGKTGLQETQYF. The CDR3, as DNA: TGTGCCAGCAGTGGAAAGACAGGGTTGCAAGAGACCCAGTACTTC.

The chain carries TRBV4-1 and TRBJ1-4, with D unresolved. CDR3 size: 14 residues. Germline assignment: CDR1 MGHRA and CDR2 YSYEKL. V was cut by 0 bases and J by 4 bases, with 6 bases left in between. DNA for the CDR3: TGCGCCAGCAGCCAAGAGGGCCTTAATGAAAAACTGTTTTTT. Translating it yields CASSQEGLNEKLFF.